The rows below give T cell receptor beta chains drawn from one sample of a study of cytomegalovirus exposure and HLA in healthy donors. The table came from immunoSEQ multiplex PCR; TCRdb's copy has only in-frame clones and leaves some out. The sample holds some 110,000 clones, roughly 80% seen once. The sample comprised PBMCs. These receptors were obtained from a woman aged 40 to 50 in good health and CMV-seronegative. Each CDR3 is given with its conserved first and last residue. The D gene is left open where the match is weak. The size field is filled for only some rows; it gives once, few, many or a size class.

D	V	J	size	DNA	CDR3
TRBD2	TRBV4-3	TRBJ2-3	few	TGCGCCAGCAGCCAAGAATGGGGGGGGGATACGCAGTATTTT	CASSQEWGGDTQYF
NA	TRBV27	TRBJ2-1	NA	TGTGCCAGCAGCCCGAGGGGGGGGGAAAGAAATGAGCAGTTCTTC	CASSPRGGERNEQFF
TRBD2	TRBV19	TRBJ2-1	NA	TGTGCCAGTAGGGGGGGGAGAAGCGGGAGCAATGAGCAGTTCTTC	CASRGGRSGSNEQFF
TRBD2	TRBV27	TRBJ2-7	NA	TGTGCCAGCAGTACCATCCCCGGGACTAGCGGCTACGAGCAGTACTTC	CASSTIPGTSGYEQYF
TRBD1	TRBV4-1	TRBJ1-2	NA	TGCGCCAGCAGCCCGTTACAGGGACAGGGGGCAGCTGACTATGGCTACACCTTC	CASSPLQGQGAADYGYTF
NA	TRBV23-1	TRBJ2-7	NA	TGCGCCAGCAGCCCGGTTCTCTTC	CASSPVLF
TRBD1	TRBV11-2	TRBJ1-3	few	TGTGCCAGCAGCAGATACGGGACAGAGACCGGAAACACCATATATTTT	CASSRYGTETGNTIYF
TRBD2	TRBV27	TRBJ2-7	NA	TGTGCCAGCAGTTTAGGGCGGGGGTCCTACGAGCAGTACTTC	CASSLGRGSYEQYF
NA	TRBV19	TRBJ1-1	NA	TGTGCCAGTACCGTTGGACAAACTGAAGCTTTCTTT	CASTVGQTEAFF
TRBD2	TRBV11-2	TRBJ2-4	NA	TGTGCCAGCAGCCATACTAGCGGAAACATTCAGTACTTC	CASSHTSGNIQYF
TRBD1	TRBV5-6	TRBJ1-2	once	TGTGCCAGCAGCTTTTGGGACAGAGGTGGCTACACCTTC	CASSFWDRGGYTF
NA	TRBV9	TRBJ1-1	NA	TGTGCCAGCAGCGCGGGGTCTCCGGGAACTGAAGCTTTCTTT	CASSAGSPGTEAFF
TRBD2	TRBV30	TRBJ2-2	NA	TGTGCCTGGAGCAAGGGACTAGCGGGCAGTACCGGGGAGCTGTTTTTT	CAWSKGLAGSTGELFF
TRBD1	TRBV27	TRBJ1-1	NA	TGTGCCACCGGAACAGGGGGGAACACTGAAGCTTTCTTT	CATGTGGNTEAFF
TRBD2	TRBV9	TRBJ2-7	few	TGTGCCAGCAGCGTAGGGGTAGGGACTAGGGAGCAGTACTTC	CASSVGVGTREQYF
NA	TRBV7-9	TRBJ2-7	once	TGTGCCAGCAGCAGTAAAGGGGGTGTCTCCTACGAGCAGTACTTC	CASSSKGGVSYEQYF
TRBD2	TRBV9	TRBJ2-2	NA	TGTGCCAGCAGCGCCCTAGCGGGGAACACCGGGGAGCTGTTTTTT	CASSALAGNTGELFF
NA	TRBV4-1	TRBJ1-1	once	TGCGCCAGCAGCCAACCGACAGCGAACACTGAAGCTTTCTTT	CASSQPTANTEAFF
TRBD2	TRBV27	TRBJ2-3	NA	TGTGCCACCTCGACTAGCGGGATAGATACGCAGTATTTT	CATSTSGIDTQYF
NA	TRBV7-6	TRBJ2-2	NA	TGTGCCAGCAGCTCCAGTCCTGCGAACACCGGGGAGCTGTTTTTT	CASSSSPANTGELFF
TRBD1	TRBV6-5	TRBJ2-7	NA	TGTGCCAGCAGCAAGGGGACAGGGAGGACCTACGAGCAGTACTTC	CASSKGTGRTYEQYF
TRBD2	TRBV4-2	TRBJ2-5	NA	TGTGCCAGCAGCCCGTCGGGACTAGCGGGAGAGACCCAGTACTTC	CASSPSGLAGETQYF